The rows below give T cell receptor beta chains drawn from one sample of a study of shared clonotypes between healthy human individuals. Assay: immunoSEQ multiplex PCR; the TCRdb copy retains only in-frame clones and omits some. The table lists about 700,000 clones, around 72% of them singletons, with 1.7% in the top ten. The material sequenced was memory CD4+ T cells sorted from blood. The receptors here all came from a woman aged 30 to 39 in good health. Each CDR3 is given with its conserved first and last residue. Each record gives: clone size, V gene, D gene, J gene, CDR3 protein, CDR3 DNA. A D gene is named only where the DNA matches it firmly. Size tells how often a clone was seen (once, few, many) or the class of an expanded clone, and some rows leave it out.

clone size: NA
V gene: TRBV18
D gene: TRBD1
J gene: TRBJ2-7
CDR3 protein: CASSPGSGTVSYEQYF
CDR3 DNA: TGTGCCAGCTCACCAGGGTCCGGGACAGTATCCTACGAGCAGTACTTC

clone size: NA
V gene: TRBV4-1
D gene: NA
J gene: TRBJ1-5
CDR3 protein: CASSQERSQQPQHF
CDR3 DNA: TGCGCCAGCAGCCAAGAGAGGAGCCAACAGCCCCAGCATTTT

clone size: few
V gene: TRBV2
D gene: NA
J gene: TRBJ2-3
CDR3 protein: CASTQPGSRATQYF
CDR3 DNA: TGTGCCAGCACCCAACCTGGGTCCCGGGCTACGCAGTATTTT

clone size: NA
V gene: TRBV18
D gene: NA
J gene: TRBJ1-4
CDR3 protein: CASSLSTFTPGEKLFF
CDR3 DNA: TGTGCCAGCTCACTTTCGACATTCACCCCCGGTGAAAAACTGTTTTTT

clone size: NA
V gene: TRBV5-1
D gene: TRBD1
J gene: TRBJ1-1
CDR3 protein: CASSYYDRGAEAFF
CDR3 DNA: TGCGCCAGCAGCTACTACGACAGGGGGGCCGAAGCTTTCTTT

clone size: NA
V gene: TRBV14
D gene: TRBD1
J gene: TRBJ1-1
CDR3 protein: CASSQDRGPLRAFF
CDR3 DNA: TGTGCCAGCAGCCAGGACAGGGGACCCTTACGGGCTTTCTTT

clone size: NA
V gene: TRBV6-1
D gene: NA
J gene: TRBJ1-4
CDR3 protein: CASSDGQLNEKLFF
CDR3 DNA: TGTGCCAGCAGCGATGGACAGCTGAATGAAAAACTGTTTTTT

clone size: NA
V gene: TRBV19
D gene: TRBD2
J gene: TRBJ2-5
CDR3 protein: CASSMKKPLLAGGETQYF
CDR3 DNA: TGTGCCAGTAGCATGAAAAAACCTTTACTAGCGGGGGGAGAGACCCAGTACTTC

clone size: NA
V gene: TRBV4-2
D gene: TRBD1
J gene: TRBJ2-2
CDR3 protein: CASSQPGTGPSGELFF
CDR3 DNA: TGTGCCAGCAGCCAACCCGGGACAGGGCCGTCCGGGGAGCTGTTTTTT

clone size: NA
V gene: TRBV10-2
D gene: NA
J gene: TRBJ2-2
CDR3 protein: CASSEVAGGELFF
CDR3 DNA: TGCGCCAGCAGTGAGGTAGCCGGCGGGGAGCTGTTTTTT

clone size: NA
V gene: TRBV2
D gene: NA
J gene: TRBJ2-3
CDR3 protein: CASRGQHTDTQYF
CDR3 DNA: TGTGCCAGCAGAGGACAGCACACAGATACGCAGTATTTT

clone size: NA
V gene: TRBV5-6
D gene: NA
J gene: TRBJ1-4
CDR3 protein: CASSLPGRTNEKLFF
CDR3 DNA: TGTGCCAGCAGCTTGCCCGGCAGGACTAATGAAAAACTGTTTTTT

clone size: NA
V gene: TRBV19
D gene: TRBD1
J gene: TRBJ1-1
CDR3 protein: CASSPTPTGSTEAFF
CDR3 DNA: TGTGCCAGTAGTCCAACCCCGACAGGGAGCACTGAAGCTTTCTTT

clone size: few
V gene: TRBV4-1
D gene: NA
J gene: TRBJ1-3
CDR3 protein: CASSPQGLNTIYF
CDR3 DNA: TGCGCCAGCAGCCCCCAGGGGTTGAACACCATATATTTT

clone size: NA
V gene: TRBV2
D gene: NA
J gene: TRBJ2-7
CDR3 protein: CASTLREGIYEQYF
CDR3 DNA: TGTGCCAGCACTCTCCGGGAAGGTATCTACGAGCAGTACTTC

clone size: few
V gene: TRBV11-1
D gene: TRBD1
J gene: TRBJ1-1
CDR3 protein: CASSRADRGAFF
CDR3 DNA: TGTGCCAGCAGCCGGGCTGACAGGGGAGCTTTCTTT

clone size: NA
V gene: TRBV5-4
D gene: NA
J gene: TRBJ2-3
CDR3 protein: CASSKGLAVTDTQYF
CDR3 DNA: TGTGCCAGCAGCAAAGGACTGGCAGTCACAGATACGCAGTATTTT

clone size: NA
V gene: TRBV6-6
D gene: TRBD1
J gene: TRBJ1-4
CDR3 protein: CASSLGQGGEKLFF
CDR3 DNA: TGTGCCAGCAGTTTGGGACAGGGTGGGGAAAAACTGTTTTTT

clone size: NA
V gene: TRBV2
D gene: NA
J gene: TRBJ2-5
CDR3 protein: CASKQTQQETQYF
CDR3 DNA: TGTGCCAGCAAACAGACACAGCAAGAGACCCAGTACTTC

clone size: NA
V gene: TRBV6-5
D gene: NA
J gene: TRBJ1-2
CDR3 protein: CASRKSSGVLYGYTF
CDR3 DNA: TGTGCCAGCAGGAAATCCTCGGGGGTTCTTTATGGCTACACCTTC

clone size: NA
V gene: TRBV27
D gene: NA
J gene: TRBJ2-6
CDR3 protein: CASRLSGPENSGANVLTF
CDR3 DNA: TGTGCCAGCAGATTGTCCGGCCCGGAGAACTCTGGGGCCAACGTCCTGACTTTC

clone size: NA
V gene: TRBV30
D gene: NA
J gene: TRBJ1-5
CDR3 protein: CAWSEHHGGQPQHF
CDR3 DNA: TGTGCCTGGAGCGAGCATCACGGGGGTCAGCCCCAGCATTTT

clone size: few
V gene: TRBV5-1
D gene: NA
J gene: TRBJ2-2
CDR3 protein: CASKLRDRPTGELFF
CDR3 DNA: TGCGCCAGCAAGTTACGAGACAGGCCCACCGGGGAGCTGTTTTTT

clone size: few
V gene: TRBV29-1
D gene: NA
J gene: TRBJ2-7
CDR3 protein: CSVGGGERYEQYF
CDR3 DNA: TGCAGCGTTGGTGGAGGTGAGAGGTACGAGCAGTACTTC

clone size: once
V gene: TRBV7-8
D gene: NA
J gene: TRBJ2-7
CDR3 protein: CASRPSSSHQPLYEQYF
CDR3 DNA: TGTGCCAGCAGGCCCTCCTCCAGCCATCAACCTCTCTACGAGCAGTACTTC

clone size: NA
V gene: TRBV19
D gene: TRBD2
J gene: TRBJ2-6
CDR3 protein: CASNQIGGGSGANVLTF
CDR3 DNA: TGTGCCAGTAATCAGATTGGGGGAGGGTCCGGGGCCAACGTCCTGACTTTC

clone size: NA
V gene: TRBV5-1
D gene: NA
J gene: TRBJ1-2
CDR3 protein: CASRTGVYGYTF
CDR3 DNA: TGCGCCAGCAGGACAGGCGTCTATGGCTACACCTTC

clone size: NA
V gene: TRBV5-1
D gene: NA
J gene: TRBJ2-7
CDR3 protein: CASSLGGAWGEQYF
CDR3 DNA: TGCGCCAGCAGCTTGGGAGGGGCTTGGGGCGAGCAGTACTTC

clone size: NA
V gene: TRBV25-1
D gene: TRBD1
J gene: TRBJ2-3
CDR3 protein: CASSDQQGKETDTQYF
CDR3 DNA: TGTGCCAGCAGTGACCAACAGGGGAAGGAAACAGATACGCAGTATTTT

clone size: NA
V gene: TRBV5-1
D gene: TRBD1
J gene: TRBJ1-2
CDR3 protein: CASSLPTTGSGYTF
CDR3 DNA: TGCGCCAGCAGCTTGCCGACGACAGGGAGCGGCTACACCTTC

clone size: NA
V gene: TRBV15
D gene: TRBD2
J gene: TRBJ2-7
CDR3 protein: CATSRDTAGDPNEQYF
CDR3 DNA: TGTGCCACCAGCAGAGATACGGCGGGAGATCCCAACGAGCAGTACTTC

clone size: NA
V gene: TRBV7-2
D gene: NA
J gene: TRBJ2-1
CDR3 protein: CASSRAGQYNEQFF
CDR3 DNA: TGTGCCAGCAGCCGAGCGGGCCAATACAATGAGCAGTTCTTC

clone size: once
V gene: TRBV19
D gene: NA
J gene: TRBJ1-5
CDR3 protein: CASSIDLMEYNQPQHF
CDR3 DNA: TGTGCCAGTAGTATAGATCTAATGGAGTACAATCAGCCCCAGCATTTT

clone size: once
V gene: TRBV7-8
D gene: NA
J gene: TRBJ1-2
CDR3 protein: CASTPARGEYGYTF
CDR3 DNA: TGTGCCAGCACCCCGGCCAGGGGAGAGTATGGCTACACCTTC

clone size: NA
V gene: TRBV4-2
D gene: NA
J gene: TRBJ2-1
CDR3 protein: CASSQDDIGRDEQFF
CDR3 DNA: TGTGCCAGCAGCCAAGATGACATCGGGCGAGATGAGCAGTTCTTC

clone size: NA
V gene: TRBV28
D gene: NA
J gene: TRBJ2-1
CDR3 protein: CASKPEGSSYNEQFF
CDR3 DNA: TGTGCCAGTAAACCCGAGGGGAGCTCCTACAATGAGCAGTTCTTC

clone size: few
V gene: TRBV30
D gene: NA
J gene: TRBJ1-5
CDR3 protein: CAWSGQGNQPQHF
CDR3 DNA: TGTGCCTGGAGTGGACAGGGCAATCAGCCCCAGCATTTT

clone size: NA
V gene: TRBV28
D gene: NA
J gene: TRBJ2-3
CDR3 protein: CASSFLTDTQYF
CDR3 DNA: TGTGCCAGCAGCTTCCTCACAGATACGCAGTATTTT

clone size: NA
V gene: TRBV29-1
D gene: TRBD1
J gene: TRBJ1-2
CDR3 protein: CSVDRRGTGGDGYTF
CDR3 DNA: TGCAGCGTTGATAGGCGGGGGACAGGGGGAGATGGCTACACCTTC

clone size: NA
V gene: TRBV11-2
D gene: TRBD2
J gene: TRBJ2-2
CDR3 protein: CASNPGGWGTGELFF
CDR3 DNA: TGTGCCAGCAACCCGGGGGGTTGGGGAACCGGGGAGCTGTTTTTT

clone size: few
V gene: TRBV27
D gene: NA
J gene: TRBJ2-5
CDR3 protein: CASSLYGGLGETQYF
CDR3 DNA: TGTGCCAGCAGTTTATATGGCGGACTGGGGGAGACCCAGTACTTC

clone size: few
V gene: TRBV5-1
D gene: NA
J gene: TRBJ2-2
CDR3 protein: CASSLGQAGVTGELFF
CDR3 DNA: TGCGCCAGCAGCTTGGGGCAGGCAGGTGTCACCGGGGAGCTGTTTTTT

clone size: NA
V gene: TRBV5-4
D gene: NA
J gene: TRBJ2-2
CDR3 protein: CASSLSSAGGELFF
CDR3 DNA: TGTGCCAGCAGCTTATCTAGCGCGGGCGGGGAGCTGTTTTTT